What follows are 20 T cell receptor beta chains derived from one specimen sequenced in a study of control samples from healthy donors and cancer patients. Sequencing was performed with immunoSEQ multiplex PCR; in TCRdb, only in-frame clones are kept and a portion is missing. Here the sample spans 150,000 to 160,000 clones, about 94% being singletons. Sequencing input: blood. The receptors were sampled from a man in his forties in good health.

The rearrangement joins TRBV25-1 to TRBJ2-7, with D tentatively TRBD1 or TRBD2 (5 bases each). Trimming took 6 bases from V and 11 from J, leaving 26 bases between them. Germline V lookup: CDR1 MGHDK, CDR2 SYGVNS. The CDR3 consists of 15 residues. This chain's CDR3 is CASSVPGRDGPLEYF. DNA of the CDR3: TGTGCCAGCAGCGTCCCTGGCCGGGACGGTCCCTTGGAGTACTTC.

V and J are TRBV7-8 and TRBJ1-5, with D uncertain. Between the trimmed V and J ends, which lost 2 bases and 9 bases, there was a span of 14 bases. The CDR3 is 14 amino acids. Germline V lookup: CDR1 SGHVS, CDR2 FQNEAQ. The CDR3 protein is CASSLFGPTRPQHF. In DNA form, the CDR3 reads TGTGCCAGCAGCTTATTTGGGCCAACCCGGCCCCAGCATTTT.

The CDR3 DNA reads as TGTGCCAGCAGCCGGACAGGAAAGGACCAGCCCCAGCATTTT. Encoded protein: CASSRTGKDQPQHF. The chain uses TRBV5-6 and TRBJ1-5; 7 nucleotides agree with TRBD1. This CDR3 is built from 14 residues. CDR1 and CDR2 from the germline V gene are SGHDT and YYEEEE. The junction had 8 bases not matched to a gene; V was cut back by 4 bases and J by 7 bases.

The J gene is TRBJ1-2, the V gene TRBV27, with D possibly TRBD1 on 5 matching bases. Per the germline V gene, CDR1 is MNHEY and CDR2 is SMNVEV (reference sequence). V dropped 5 bases and J dropped 1 base, with 20 bases sitting between them. CDR3 size: 17 residues. CDR3 bases: TGTGCCAGCAGTCCCGGGACCTACCGTAACAATAACTATGGCTACACCTTC. It encodes CASSPGTYRNNNYGYTF.

The V gene is TRBV7-6, the J gene TRBJ2-1, with a possible D match to TRBD2 (5 bases). CDR1 and CDR2 (germline): SGHVS, FNYEAQ. Deletions cut 5 bases from V and 1 base from J, with 9 bases between. CDR3 length: 14 amino acids. The CDR3 DNA follows: TGTGCCAGCAGCCCGGGGTGGTCCTACAATGAGCAGTTCTTC. As protein: CASSPGWSYNEQFF.

This chain connects TRBV15 to TRBJ1-6; D is uncertain. The CDR3 runs 17 residues. Trimming removed 2 bases from V and 0 bases from J, with 11 bases in between. Germline values: CDR1 LNHNV, CDR2 YYDKDF (reference sequence). The CDR3 reads CATSRTPRSSYNSPLHF. In DNA form, the CDR3 reads TGTGCCACCAGCAGAACACCACGGTCCTCCTATAATTCACCCCTCCACTTT. The full variable domain, completed using reference TRBV15 and TRBJ1-6, is DAMVIQNPRYQVTQFGKPVTLSCSQTLNHNVMYWYQQKSSQAPKLLFHYYDKDFNNEADTPDNFQSRRPNTSFCFLDIRSPGLGDTAMYLCATSRTPRSSYNSPLHFGNGTRLTVT.

The genes are TRBV7-2 and TRBJ1-1; unclear D gene. Germline values: CDR1 SGHTA, CDR2 FQGNSA. Trimming shortened V by 3 bases and J by 2 bases, and 7 bases separated the two germline ends. The CDR3 sequence is 13 residues long. CDR3 residues: CASSFTVNTEAFF. The CDR3 coding sequence is TGTGCCAGCAGCTTTACGGTTAACACTGAAGCTTTCTTT. Based on the CDR3 plus reference TRBV7-2 and TRBJ1-1, the full variable domain is GAGVSQSPSNKVTEKGKDVELRCDPISGHTALYWYRQSLGQGLEFLIYFQGNSAPDKSGLPSDRFSAERTGGSVSTLTIQRTQQEDSAVYLCASSFTVNTEAFFGQGTRLTVV.

V is TRBV2 and J is TRBJ2-7; TRBD1 might be the D (5 bases). The CDR3 loop spans 16 amino acids. V was pared by 2 bases and J by 2 bases, with 16 bases between. Germline V CDR1 and CDR2: SNHLY, FYNNEI. The CDR3 loop reads CASSEKGAVIPYEQYF. The CDR3 DNA sequence: TGTGCCAGCAGTGAAAAAGGGGCAGTCATTCCCTACGAGCAGTACTTC.

V usage is TRBV18 and J usage is TRBJ2-7; D possibly matches TRBD1 or TRBD2 (5 bases each). V was trimmed by 2 bases and J by 4 bases, leaving 12 bases between them. Germline-derived CDR1 and CDR2 are KGHSH and LQKENI. This CDR3 is 14 amino acids long. CDR3 region: CASSPKLGDYEQYF. CDR3 coding DNA: TGTGCCAGCTCACCAAAGTTGGGGGATTACGAGCAGTACTTC.

J is TRBJ1-5 and V is TRBV6-6, with D possibly TRBD1 on 6 matching bases. V was pared by 8 bases and J by 7 bases, with 15 bases between. The CDR3 loop spans 13 amino acids. The germline V gene has CDR1 MNHNY and CDR2 SVGAGI (reference sequence). The CDR3 loop reads CASCRGEEQPQHF. Here the CDR3 DNA reads TGTGCCAGCTGTAGGGGGGAGGAGCAGCCCCAGCATTTT.

This chain joins TRBV2 and TRBJ1-2; a possible D gene is TRBD1 (6 bases). The V end was cut by 4 bases, the J end by 0 bases, with 9 bases between. The CDR3 is 14 residues long. Germline V gives CDR1 SNHLY, CDR2 FYNNEI. CDR3: CASSGRTANYGYTF. In DNA form, the CDR3 reads TGTGCCAGCAGTGGCCGGACAGCTAACTATGGCTACACCTTC.

The chain carries TRBV2 and TRBJ1-3, with 7 bases identical to TRBD1. Germline V gene data show CDR1 as SNHLY and CDR2 as FYNNEI. The V and J ends lost 5 bases and 15 bases, in that order; junction bases with no gene match: 7. This CDR3 comprises 11 residues. Here the CDR3 reads CASSPGDSKYF. The CDR3 nucleotides are TGTGCCAGCAGTCCAGGGGACAGTAAATATTTT.

J is TRBJ2-7 and V is TRBV20-1, with D hard to call. Per the germline V gene, CDR1 is DFQATT and CDR2 is SNEGSKA (reference sequence). CDR3 length: 11 residues. With 6 bases removed from V and 2 bases from J, the gap between germline ends came to 8 bases. The CDR3 region is CSAGTTYEQYF. The CDR3 DNA is TGCAGTGCGGGCACGACCTACGAGCAGTACTTC.

The gene calls are TRBV5-6 and TRBJ1-1; D perhaps matches TRBD1 (5 bases). This CDR3 comprises 15 residues. Germline loops: CDR1 SGHDT, CDR2 YYEEEE. Trimming left V 0 bases short and J 6 bases short, with 15 bases between. The CDR3 region is CASSLAGQGFAEAFF. The CDR3 DNA reads as TGTGCCAGCAGCTTGGCCGGGCAGGGATTCGCTGAAGCTTTCTTT.

The chain has TRBV6-1 and TRBJ2-3, with TRBD2 identical over 9 bases. Germline CDR1 is MNHNS and CDR2 is SASEGT. The V segment lost 1 base and the J segment 1 base; nucleotides outside the gene matches: 6. This CDR3 region has 17 residues. The CDR3 DNA sequence: TGTGCCAGCAGTGAAGGTTTCGGCGGGGGGGGCACAGATACGCAGTATTTT. Translation: CASSEGFGGGGTDTQYF.

This chain uses TRBV6-5 with TRBJ2-1; weak D call: TRBD2 (6 bases). This CDR3 is 15 amino acids long. V lost 11 bases, J lost 0 bases, and 17 bases lay in between. Germline lookup yields CDR1 MNHEY and CDR2 SVGAGI. The CDR3 DNA is TGTGCCGCAGTGGCCTTGCGGGGCTCCTACAATGAGCAGTTCTTC. It encodes CAAVALRGSYNEQFF.

The rearrangement links TRBV11-1 to TRBJ1-1; D not resolved. The length of the CDR3 is 13 residues. Trimming took 5 bases from V and 1 from J, leaving 8 bases between them. Germline V CDR1 and CDR2: SGHAT, FQDESV (reference sequence). The chain's CDR3 is CASSLQRNTEAFF. The CDR3 nucleotides are TGTGCCAGCAGCCTTCAGAGGAACACTGAAGCTTTCTTT.

The V call is TRBV5-6, the J call TRBJ2-3, with a weak D call TRBD2 (5 bases). CDR3 size: 15 residues. The V and J ends lost 1 base and 2 bases respectively, with 11 bases between them. Per the germline V gene, CDR1 is SGHDT and CDR2 is YYEEEE. CDR3 nucleotides: TGTGCCAGCAGCTTGATCCGGAGGTACACAGATACGCAGTATTTT. Protein: CASSLIRRYTDTQYF. The variable domain in full, completed from reference TRBV5-6 and TRBJ2-3, reads DAGVTQSPTHLIKTRGQQVTLRCSPKSGHDTVSWYQQALGQGPQFIFQYYEEEERQRGNFPDRFSGHQFPNYSSELNVNALLLGDSALYLCASSLIRRYTDTQYFGPGTRLTVL.

The chain carries TRBV6-5 and TRBJ1-6, with D unclear. V was trimmed by 1 base and J by 5 bases, leaving 6 bases between them. The germline V gene encodes CDR1 MNHEY and CDR2 SVGAGI. The CDR3 totals 14 residues. The CDR3 nucleotides read TGTGCCAGCAGTTACTTCCGAGATAATTCACCCCTCCACTTT. The encoded protein is CASSYFRDNSPLHF.

The chain joins TRBV7-9 to TRBJ1-1; D is unresolved. This CDR3 comprises 12 residues. From germline, CDR1 is SEHNR and CDR2 FQNEAQ (reference sequence). Trimming stripped 3 bases from V and 2 bases from J, with 4 bases between. The CDR3 loop reads CASSFENTEAFF. The CDR3 bases are TGTGCCAGCAGCTTCGAAAACACTGAAGCTTTCTTT.